The clone carrying this TCR beta chain was recorded a few times. Each of the donors had roughly 9.3 milliliters of peripheral blood drawn into EDTA-treated Vacutainer tubes. The CDR3 is made up of 16 amino acids. Trimming removed 4 bases from V and 2 bases from J, with 17 bases in between. Per germline, CDR1 SSHAT and CDR2 FNYEAQ (reference sequence). These data are taken from a study of blood T cells in healthy people across ages. A second PCR, run for roughly 7 to 12 cycles, used a sample-barcoded 5' primer plus a J-beta primer mix. Researchers report that each sample yielded at least 2.5 million CDR3-containing paired-end reads. MiXCR, run by TCRdb on the 5' RACE reads, gives a single entry per CDR3 protein. The sample lists hundreds of thousands of distinct CDR3 sequences; around 52% were seen once.

The specimen was blood. The source of this sequence is a woman of 80 years or more in good health. The V and J genes are TRBV7-7 and TRBJ2-5; D is perhaps TRBD2 (6 bases). The CDR3 region has the DNA TGTGCCAGCAGCTCCGCGATTAGCGGCCCTCAAGAGACCCAGTACTTC. Translating it yields CASSSAISGPQETQYF.